This T cell receptor (beta chain) was found in a study of human T cells and chemical hapten exposure. Study-wide background: Minor pooled library volume differences mainly drove per-sample TCR yield variation. Study-wide results and caveats: Significantly greater numbers of large CDR3 similarity clusters came from expanded TCRs than from controls.

During construction of the library, unique molecular identifiers were attached to individual cDNA molecules for quantitative, reproducible TCR counting. TCRdb fed the RACE reads into MiXCR, producing one record per CDR3 protein. Here the sample spans approximately 100,000 distinct CDR3 sequences, approximately 9.9% being singletons. As concerns this clonotype: The antigen remains unidentified.

Documented time point: pre-sensitization, week 0. Treatment described: therapeutic diphenylcyclopropenone sensitization with weekly scalp DPC. In germline, CDR1 is DFQATT, CDR2 SNEGSKA (reference sequence). This CDR3 has 14 residues. V was cut by 1 base and J by 0 bases, with 6 bases left in between. V and J are TRBV20-1 and TRBJ2-2; D not resolved. The receptor comes from a middle-aged woman with alopecia areata. Some clones in this sample may be carry-over from other donors' samples. Sequences were derived from whole blood, sampled in connection with sensitization to the hapten diphenylcyclopropenone (DPC). CDR3 protein: CSARGHANTGELFF. In DNA form, the CDR3 reads TGCAGTGCTAGAGGGCACGCGAACACCGGGGAGCTGTTTTTT.